These T cell receptor beta chains were read from a single sample in a study of CD8+CD57+ T cells in acquired aplastic anemia. TCRdb passed the reads through MiXCR, listing each CDR3 protein once. The sample holds around 400,000 distinct CDR3 sequences, 55% to 75% seen once. What was sequenced was sorted CD4+, CD8+, or CD8+CD57+ T cells (not recorded which) from PBMCs. Receptors were obtained from a human donor in good health, serving as a control. CDR3s include the opening cysteine and the closing phenylalanine or tryptophan.

v_gene	j_gene	len	CDR3aa
TRBV7-9	TRBJ1-4	14	CASSPERGNLKLFF
TRBV24-1	TRBJ2-1	12	CATSDPNTEQFF
TRBV7-2	TRBJ2-3	14	CASSLARGATPHFF
TRBV11-2	TRBJ2-7	15	CASSPRGGKAYEQYF
TRBV9	TRBJ1-6	15	CASSLRPESNQPLHF
TRBV7-2	TRBJ2-1	15	CASSLSGQQETQYFF
TRBV5-1	TRBJ1-3	15	CASSPTFDSGNTIYF
TRBV4-1	TRBJ2-2	17	CASSQASGVAGRGELFF
TRBV6-6	TRBJ2-3	17	CASSYSILAGGTDTQYF
TRBV19	TRBJ2-4	16	CASSTPDRGNRNAQFF
TRBV7-9	TRBJ1-4	15	CASSLSGPAGEKLFF
TRBV12-3/TRBV12-4	TRBJ2-3	15	CASRAGTSGADTQYF
TRBV7-3	TRBJ2-1	15	CASSPRRGMRDEQFF
TRBV7-2	TRBJ2-1	14	CASSLRTSGYEQFF
TRBV7-6	TRBJ2-7	15	CASSARSGLHHEQYF
TRBV10-3	TRBJ2-1	15	CASSEVGLDYNEQFF
TRBV2	TRBJ2-7	11	CASSESGEQYF
TRBV20-1	TRBJ2-5	10	CSVDTATTYF
TRBV30	TRBJ1-3	11	CAWSSGNTIYF
TRBV20-1	TRBJ2-7	13	CSARGGPRPKQYF
TRBV9	TRBJ1-2	14	CASSVADRNYGYTF
TRBV20-1	TRBJ2-5	14	CSARAGRTDKTQYF
TRBV10-1	TRBJ1-2	11	CAISESYGYTF
TRBV9	TRBJ2-3	13	CASSSDATDDQYF
TRBV4-1	TRBJ1-2	15	CASSQDSLGDYGYTF
TRBV7-3	TRBJ2-5	13	CASSERIQETQYF
TRBV29-1	TRBJ2-1	11	CSVADEGTQFF
TRBV12-3/TRBV12-4	TRBJ2-1	16	CASSSGGRAWEGEQFF
TRBV5-1	TRBJ2-7	14	CASSPGGQGCEQYF
TRBV10-1	TRBJ2-7	14	CATSDRSNAYEQYF
TRBV7-9	TRBJ2-1	16	CASRPSGGPLYNEQFF
TRBV11-1	TRBJ2-5	15	CASSPASGRAETQYF
TRBV15	TRBJ1-2	15	CASSWDRGARYGYTF
TRBV4-2	TRBJ1-2	15	CASSQDRGTGLGYTF
TRBV19	TRBJ2-5	14	CASSPGQGIETQYF
TRBV7-9	TRBJ2-7	14	CASSLRDRGSEQYF
TRBV27	TRBJ2-7	15	CASSPSDWNFYEQYF
TRBV7-9	TRBJ2-1	15	CASSLARGPVSYTFF
TRBV7-3	TRBJ2-3	14	CASSPGQRTEALYF
TRBV24-1	TRBJ2-1	11	CATSVHDEQFF
TRBV10-1	TRBJ1-4	13	CASSEWGGEKLFF
TRBV7-2	TRBJ2-2	15	CASSRQRRITGELFF
TRBV6-2/TRBV6-3	TRBJ1-1	11	CASVGWTEAFF
TRBV2	TRBJ2-7	14	CASTRLAGFNEQYF
TRBV6-5	TRBJ2-1	17	CASSYREPGQGSNEQFF
TRBV20-1	TRBJ2-7	12	CSASRRLNTQYF
TRBV4-1	TRBJ1-6	13	CASSPRLEAPLHF
TRBV29-1	TRBJ1-1	13	CSVDRNMNTEAFF
TRBV6-5	TRBJ1-2	11	CAIKPVYGYTF
TRBV12-3/TRBV12-4	TRBJ2-7	15	CASSLTGTSVYEQYF
TRBV7-2	TRBJ2-3	15	CASSLANGRTDKPYF
TRBV2	TRBJ1-2	17	CASIQAGLPLIAYGYTF
TRBV6-1	TRBJ1-2	12	CASSPTAYGYTF
TRBV15	TRBJ1-1	15	CATIRPGQRNTEAFF